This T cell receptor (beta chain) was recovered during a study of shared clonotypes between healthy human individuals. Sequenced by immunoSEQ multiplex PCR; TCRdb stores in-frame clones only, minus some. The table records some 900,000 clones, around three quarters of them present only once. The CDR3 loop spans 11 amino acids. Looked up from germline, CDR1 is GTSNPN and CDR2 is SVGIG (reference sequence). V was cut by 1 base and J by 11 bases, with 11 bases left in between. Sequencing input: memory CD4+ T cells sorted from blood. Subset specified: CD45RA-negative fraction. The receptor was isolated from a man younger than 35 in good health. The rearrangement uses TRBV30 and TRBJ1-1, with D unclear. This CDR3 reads CAWSAGMAAFF. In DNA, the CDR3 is TGTGCCTGGAGTGCGGGGATGGCCGCTTTCTTT.